This T cell receptor beta chain was captured in a study of control samples from healthy donors and cancer patients. Clones were sequenced by immunoSEQ multiplex PCR, and TCRdb holds only the in-frame ones, with some missing. Of about 110,000 clones listed, around 80% are singletons. This TCR was sampled from a man between 18 and 29 years old in good health. Sequences were obtained from blood.

As DNA, the CDR3 is TGCGCCAGCAGCCAAACGCTAGCGGGGGGGATATACTTC. The encoded protein is CASSQTLAGGIYF. V gene TRBV4-1 combines with J gene TRBJ2-5, with TRBD2 matching over 12 bases. This CDR3 contains 13 residues. From germline, CDR1 is MGHRA and CDR2 YSYEKL. V was pared by 2 bases and J by 14 bases, with 6 bases of the junction left unmatched.